Each of the 7 T cell receptor beta chains below was sequenced from the same sample in a study of T cell changes during pregnancy in multiple sclerosis. The protocol was immunoSEQ multiplex PCR, while the TCRdb copy is restricted to in-frame clones and leaves out a portion. The data show approximately 51,000 clones, with around 93% seen just once and under 2% held by the top ten. Specimen: peripheral blood, collected in the second trimester of pregnancy. Every receptor here comes from a female donor with multiple sclerosis, enrolled in a pregnancy study.

V and J are TRBV11-3 and TRBJ1-3; D unclear. The CDR3 loop spans 18 amino acids. CDR1 SGHNT and CDR2 YENEEA come from the germline V gene. V lost 0 bases to trimming and J lost 1 base, with 16 bases between them. The DNA of the CDR3 is TGTGCCAGCAGCTTAGATGATCGGATAGCAGTATCTGGAAACACCATATATTTT. Its translation: CASSLDDRIAVSGNTIYF.

This chain connects TRBV4-3 to TRBJ2-1; no firm D call. Germline values: CDR1 LGHNA, CDR2 YSLEER. Trimming shortened V by 4 bases and J by 2 bases, and 12 bases separated the two germline ends. The CDR3 spans 15 residues. CDR3 loop: CASSLGTIAYNEQFF. The DNA of the CDR3 is TGCGCCAGCAGCCTTGGTACAATTGCCTACAATGAGCAGTTCTTC.

The chain couples TRBV6-5 to TRBJ1-4; D ambiguous. The CDR3 length is 13 residues. CDR1 MNHEY and CDR2 SVGAGI come from the germline V gene. Between the trimmed V and J ends, which lost 2 bases and 12 bases, there was a span of 13 bases. CDR3 DNA: TGTGCCAGCAGTTACACGTGGTCCGGAGAACTGTTTTTT. Amino acids: CASSYTWSGELFF.

V is TRBV19 and J is TRBJ2-7; possibly TRBD1 for D (5 bases). Looked up from germline, CDR1 is LNHDA and CDR2 is SQIVND (reference sequence). There are 13 residues in the CDR3. Trimming stripped 3 bases from V and 1 base from J, with 7 bases between. In DNA, the CDR3 is TGTGCCAGTAGTATGACAGTTTCCTACGAGCAGTACTTC. Translated: CASSMTVSYEQYF.

V and J are TRBV19 and TRBJ2-3, with 8 bases lining up with TRBD2. V lost 1 base, J lost 8 bases, and 2 bases stayed unmatched. Germline CDR1 and CDR2: LNHDA and SQIVND (reference sequence). This CDR3 has 13 residues. The CDR3 DNA follows: TGTGCCAGTAGTATAGGTACTAGCGGTACGCAGTATTTT. It specifies CASSIGTSGTQYF.

The chain uses TRBV30 and TRBJ1-2, with TRBD1 matching 7 bases. The V and J ends lost 1 base and 1 base, in that order; junction bases with no gene match: 3. Germline loops: CDR1 GTSNPN, CDR2 SVGIG (reference sequence). This CDR3 spans 14 amino acids. CDR3 DNA: TGTGCCTGGAGTGACAGGGGTAATAACTATGGCTACACCTTC. As protein: CAWSDRGNNYGYTF.

The chain uses TRBV4-1 and TRBJ2-7, with TRBD2 as a possible D gene (6 bases). Germline V CDR1 and CDR2: MGHRA, YSYEKL. The CDR3 is 15 amino acids. Trimming shortened V by 0 bases and J by 3 bases, and 12 bases separated the two germline ends. The chain's CDR3 is CASSQDVAGNYEQYF. The CDR3 DNA follows: TGCGCCAGCAGCCAAGATGTCGCGGGGAACTACGAGCAGTACTTC.